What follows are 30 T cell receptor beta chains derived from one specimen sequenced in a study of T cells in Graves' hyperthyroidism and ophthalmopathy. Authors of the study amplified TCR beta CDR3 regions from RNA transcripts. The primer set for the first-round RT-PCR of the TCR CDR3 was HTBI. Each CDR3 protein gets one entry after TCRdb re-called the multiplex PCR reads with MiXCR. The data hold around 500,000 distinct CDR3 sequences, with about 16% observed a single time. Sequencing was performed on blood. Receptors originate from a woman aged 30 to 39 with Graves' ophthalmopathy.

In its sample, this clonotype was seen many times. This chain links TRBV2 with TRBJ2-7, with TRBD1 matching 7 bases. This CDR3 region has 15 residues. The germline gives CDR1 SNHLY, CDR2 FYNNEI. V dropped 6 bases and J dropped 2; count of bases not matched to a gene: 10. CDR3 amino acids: CASSGSRDSTYEQYF. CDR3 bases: TGTGCCAGCAGCGGAAGCCGGGACAGCACCTACGAGCAGTACTTC.

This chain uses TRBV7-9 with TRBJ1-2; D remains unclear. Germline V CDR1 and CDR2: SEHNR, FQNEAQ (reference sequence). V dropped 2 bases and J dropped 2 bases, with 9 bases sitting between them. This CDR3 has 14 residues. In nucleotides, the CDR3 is TGTGCCAGCAGCTTAAACCCTGGAAACTATGGCTACACCTTC. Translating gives CASSLNPGNYGYTF. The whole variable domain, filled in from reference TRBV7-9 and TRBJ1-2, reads DTGVSQNPRHKITKRGQNVTFRCDPISEHNRLYWYRQTLGQGPEFLTYFQNEAQLEKSRLLSDRFSAERPKGSFSTLEIQRTEQGDSAMYLCASSLNPGNYGYTFGSGTRLTVV.

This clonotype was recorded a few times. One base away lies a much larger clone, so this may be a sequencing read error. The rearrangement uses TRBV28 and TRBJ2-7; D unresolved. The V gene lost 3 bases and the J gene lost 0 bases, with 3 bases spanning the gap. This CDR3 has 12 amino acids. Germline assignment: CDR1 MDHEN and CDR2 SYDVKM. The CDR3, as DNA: TGTGCCAGCAGTTTCATCTCCTACGAGCAGTACTTC. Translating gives CASSFISYEQYF. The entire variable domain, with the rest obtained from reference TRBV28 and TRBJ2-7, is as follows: DVKVTQSSRYLVKRTGEKVFLECVQDMDHENMFWYRQDPGLGLRLIYFSYDVKMKEKGDIPEGYSVSREKKERFSLILESASTNQTSMYLCASSFISYEQYFGPGTRLTVT.

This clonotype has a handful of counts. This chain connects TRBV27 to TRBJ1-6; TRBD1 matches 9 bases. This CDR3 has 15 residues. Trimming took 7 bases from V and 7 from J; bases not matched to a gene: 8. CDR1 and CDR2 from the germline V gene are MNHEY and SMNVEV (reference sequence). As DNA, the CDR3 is TGTGCCAGCAAAACCGGGACAGGGTACAATTCACCCCTCCACTTT. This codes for CASKTGTGYNSPLHF.

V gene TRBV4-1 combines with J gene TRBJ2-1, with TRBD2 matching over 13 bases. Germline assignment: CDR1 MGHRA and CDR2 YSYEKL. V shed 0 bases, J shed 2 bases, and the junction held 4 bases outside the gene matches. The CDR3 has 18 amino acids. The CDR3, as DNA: TGCGCCAGCAGCCAAGAATCCGGACTAGCGGGAGCCTACAATGAGCAGTTCTTC. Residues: CASSQESGLAGAYNEQFF.

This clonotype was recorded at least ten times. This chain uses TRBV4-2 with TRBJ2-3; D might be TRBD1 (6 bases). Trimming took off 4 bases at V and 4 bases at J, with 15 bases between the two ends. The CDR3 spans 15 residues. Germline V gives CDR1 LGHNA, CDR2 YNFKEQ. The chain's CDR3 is CASSPEQGQADTQYF. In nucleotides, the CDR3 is TGTGCCAGCAGCCCAGAACAGGGTCAGGCAGATACGCAGTATTTT.

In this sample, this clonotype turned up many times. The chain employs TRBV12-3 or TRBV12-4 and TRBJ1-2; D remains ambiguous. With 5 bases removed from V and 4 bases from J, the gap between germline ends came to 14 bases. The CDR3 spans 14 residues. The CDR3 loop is CASSARRLLYGYTF. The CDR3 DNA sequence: TGTGCCAGCAGTGCAAGGCGGCTCCTCTATGGCTACACCTTC.

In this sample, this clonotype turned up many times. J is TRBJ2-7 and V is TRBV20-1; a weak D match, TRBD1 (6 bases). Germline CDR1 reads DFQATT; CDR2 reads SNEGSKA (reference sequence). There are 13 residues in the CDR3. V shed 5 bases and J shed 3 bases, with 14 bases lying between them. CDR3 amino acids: CSAFRDTDYEQYF. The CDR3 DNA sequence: TGCAGTGCTTTCCGGGACACTGACTACGAGCAGTACTTC.

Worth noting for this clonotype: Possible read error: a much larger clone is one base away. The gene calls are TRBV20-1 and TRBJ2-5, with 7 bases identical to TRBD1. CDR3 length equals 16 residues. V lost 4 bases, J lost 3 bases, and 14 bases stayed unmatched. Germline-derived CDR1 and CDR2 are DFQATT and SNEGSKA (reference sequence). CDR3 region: CSAIDLQGDAKETQYF. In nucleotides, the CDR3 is TGCAGTGCTATAGATCTCCAGGGGGATGCCAAAGAGACCCAGTACTTC.

The CDR3 loop reads CASSQGSGTGVTYEQYF. CDR3 coding DNA: TGCGCCAGCAGCCAAGGCTCCGGGACAGGGGTTACCTACGAGCAGTACTTC. V and J are TRBV4-3 and TRBJ2-7; 10 bases agree with TRBD1. Germline assignment: CDR1 LGHNA and CDR2 YSLEER. The CDR3 consists of 17 residues. Trimming cost V 1 base and J 2 bases; bases outside gene matches: 8.

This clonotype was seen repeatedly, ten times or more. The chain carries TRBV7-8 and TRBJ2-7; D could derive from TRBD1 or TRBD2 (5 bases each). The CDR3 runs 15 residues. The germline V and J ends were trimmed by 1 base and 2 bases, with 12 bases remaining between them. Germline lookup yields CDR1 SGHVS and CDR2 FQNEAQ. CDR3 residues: CASSLGRVGAYEQYF. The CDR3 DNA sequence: TGTGCCAGCAGCTTAGGCAGGGTGGGGGCCTACGAGCAGTACTTC.

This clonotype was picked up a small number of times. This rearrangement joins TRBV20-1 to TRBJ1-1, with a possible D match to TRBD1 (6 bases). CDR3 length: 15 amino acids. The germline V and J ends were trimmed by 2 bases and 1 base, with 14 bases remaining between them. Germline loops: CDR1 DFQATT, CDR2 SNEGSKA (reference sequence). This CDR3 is CSARRGGGPNTEAFF. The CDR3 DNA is TGCAGTGCTAGAAGGGGGGGGGGACCGAACACTGAAGCTTTCTTT.

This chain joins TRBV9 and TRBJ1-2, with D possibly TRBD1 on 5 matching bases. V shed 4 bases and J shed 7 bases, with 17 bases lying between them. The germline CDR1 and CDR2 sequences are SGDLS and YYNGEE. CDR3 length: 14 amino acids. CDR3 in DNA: TGTGCCAGCAGCCGCGGGACCCATGTGAGTGGCTACACCTTC. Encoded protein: CASSRGTHVSGYTF.

DNA for the CDR3: TGTGCCAGTAGCCCGGGACTCCCCGGGGAGCTGTTTTTT. Translated: CASSPGLPGELFF. The genes are TRBV19 and TRBJ2-2, with D possibly matching TRBD2 (6 bases). V lost 6 bases to trimming and J lost 6 bases, with 11 bases between them. Germline V gene lookup returns CDR1 LNHDA and CDR2 SQIVND (reference sequence). The CDR3 length is 13 residues.

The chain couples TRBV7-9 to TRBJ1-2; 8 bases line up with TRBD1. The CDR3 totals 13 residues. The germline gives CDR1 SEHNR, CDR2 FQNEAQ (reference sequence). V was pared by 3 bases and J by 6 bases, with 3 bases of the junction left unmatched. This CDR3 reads CASSFTGGNGYTF. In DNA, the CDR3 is TGTGCCAGCAGCTTCACAGGGGGGAATGGCTACACCTTC.

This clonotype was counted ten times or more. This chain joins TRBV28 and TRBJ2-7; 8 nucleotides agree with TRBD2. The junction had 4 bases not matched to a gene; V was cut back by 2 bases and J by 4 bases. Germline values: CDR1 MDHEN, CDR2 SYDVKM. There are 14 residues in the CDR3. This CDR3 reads CASSLTGRVYEQYF. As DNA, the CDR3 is TGTGCCAGCAGTTTAACCGGGAGGGTATACGAGCAGTACTTC.

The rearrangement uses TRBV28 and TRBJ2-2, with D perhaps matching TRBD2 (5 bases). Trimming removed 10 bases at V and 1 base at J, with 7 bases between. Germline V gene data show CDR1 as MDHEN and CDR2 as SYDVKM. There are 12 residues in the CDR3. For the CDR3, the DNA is TGTGCCATCCGGGGGAACACCGGGGAGCTGTTTTTT. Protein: CAIRGNTGELFF. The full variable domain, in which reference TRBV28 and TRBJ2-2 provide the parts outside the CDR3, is DVKVTQSSRYLVKRTGEKVFLECVQDMDHENMFWYRQDPGLGLRLIYFSYDVKMKEKGDIPEGYSVSREKKERFSLILESASTNQTSMYLCAIRGNTGELFFGEGSRLTVL.

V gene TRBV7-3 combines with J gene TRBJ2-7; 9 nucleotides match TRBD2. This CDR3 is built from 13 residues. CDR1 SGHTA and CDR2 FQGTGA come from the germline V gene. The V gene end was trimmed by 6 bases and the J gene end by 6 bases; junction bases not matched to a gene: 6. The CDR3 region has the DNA TGTGCCAGCAGTCCAGCGGGAGGTTTCGAGCAGTACTTC. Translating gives CASSPAGGFEQYF. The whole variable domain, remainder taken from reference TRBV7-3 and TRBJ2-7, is GAGVSQTPSNKVTEKGKYVELRCDPISGHTALYWYRQSLGQGPEFLIYFQGTGAADDSGLPNDRFFAVRPEGSVSTLKIQRTERGDSAVYLCASSPAGGFEQYFGPGTRLTVT.

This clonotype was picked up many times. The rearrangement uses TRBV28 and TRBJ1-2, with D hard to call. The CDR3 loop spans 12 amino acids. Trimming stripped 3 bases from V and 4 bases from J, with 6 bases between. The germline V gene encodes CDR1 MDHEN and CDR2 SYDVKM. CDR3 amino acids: CASSFLTYGYTF. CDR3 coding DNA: TGTGCCAGCAGTTTTTTGACCTATGGCTACACCTTC.

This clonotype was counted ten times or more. For the CDR3, the DNA is TGCAGTGCTCGGGACCGCGATCAGCCCCAGCATTTT. Its translation is CSARDRDQPQHF. The chain has TRBV20-1 and TRBJ1-5, with TRBD1 as a possible D gene (5 bases). Per germline, CDR1 DFQATT and CDR2 SNEGSKA (reference sequence). This CDR3 has 12 amino acids. The V gene lost 5 bases and the J gene lost 5 bases, with 10 bases spanning the gap.

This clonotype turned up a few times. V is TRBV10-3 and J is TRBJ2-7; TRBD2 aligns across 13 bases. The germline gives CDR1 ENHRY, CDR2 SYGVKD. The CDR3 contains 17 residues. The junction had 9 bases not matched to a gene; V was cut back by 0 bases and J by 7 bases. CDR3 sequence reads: CAISESNSGLAGREQYF. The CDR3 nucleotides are TGTGCCATCAGTGAGTCAAATTCGGGACTAGCGGGACGAGAGCAGTACTTC.

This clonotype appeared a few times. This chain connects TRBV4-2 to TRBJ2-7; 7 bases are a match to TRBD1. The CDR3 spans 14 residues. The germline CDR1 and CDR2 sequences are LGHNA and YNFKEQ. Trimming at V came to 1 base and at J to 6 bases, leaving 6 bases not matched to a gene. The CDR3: CASSQGTGHFEQYF. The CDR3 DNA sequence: TGTGCCAGCAGCCAAGGGACAGGTCATTTCGAGCAGTACTTC.

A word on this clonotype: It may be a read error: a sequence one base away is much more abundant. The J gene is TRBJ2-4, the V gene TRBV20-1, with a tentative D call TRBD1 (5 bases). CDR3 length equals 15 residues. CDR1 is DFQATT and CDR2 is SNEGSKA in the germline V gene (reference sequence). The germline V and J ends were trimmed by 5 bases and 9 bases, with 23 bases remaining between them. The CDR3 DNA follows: TGCAGTGCTCCTGGACACGCTCCCGACACACCCATTCAGTACTTC. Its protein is CSAPGHAPDTPIQYF.

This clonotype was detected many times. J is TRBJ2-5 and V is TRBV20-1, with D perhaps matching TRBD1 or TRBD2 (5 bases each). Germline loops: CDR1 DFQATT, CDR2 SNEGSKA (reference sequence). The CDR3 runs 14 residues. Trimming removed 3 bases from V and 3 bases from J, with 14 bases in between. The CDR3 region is CSARGRVREETQYF. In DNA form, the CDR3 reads TGCAGTGCTAGGGGGCGGGTAAGGGAAGAGACCCAGTACTTC.

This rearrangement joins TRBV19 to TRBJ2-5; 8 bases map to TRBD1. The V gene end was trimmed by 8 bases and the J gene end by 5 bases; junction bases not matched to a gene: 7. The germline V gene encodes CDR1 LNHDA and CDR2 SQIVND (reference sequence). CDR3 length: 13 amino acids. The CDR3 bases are TGTGCCAGTGGGCGGACAGGGACGGAGACCCAGTACTTC. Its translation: CASGRTGTETQYF.

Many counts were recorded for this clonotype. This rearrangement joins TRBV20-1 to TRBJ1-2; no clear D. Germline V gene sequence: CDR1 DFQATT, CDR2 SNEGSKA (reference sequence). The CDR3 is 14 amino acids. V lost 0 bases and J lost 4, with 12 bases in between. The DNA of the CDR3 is TGCAGTGCTAGAGATTCCGCAGGTCCCTATGGCTACACCTTC. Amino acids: CSARDSAGPYGYTF.

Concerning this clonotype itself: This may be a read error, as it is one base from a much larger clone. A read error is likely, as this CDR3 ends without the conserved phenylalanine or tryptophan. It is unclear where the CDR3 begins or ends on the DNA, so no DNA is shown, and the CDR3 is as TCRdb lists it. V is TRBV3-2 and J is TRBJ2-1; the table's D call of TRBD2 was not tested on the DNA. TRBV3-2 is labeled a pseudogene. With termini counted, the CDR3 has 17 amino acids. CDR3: CASSGEAGGSSYNEQFL.

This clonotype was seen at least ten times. CDR3 bases: TGTGCCAGCAGCACAACGCAAGGGAACTATGGCTACACCTTC. Translated: CASSTTQGNYGYTF. The chain is built from TRBV9 and TRBJ1-2; D unresolved. With 4 bases removed from V and 2 bases from J, the gap between germline ends came to 12 bases. The length of the CDR3 is 14 residues. From germline, CDR1 is SGDLS and CDR2 YYNGEE.

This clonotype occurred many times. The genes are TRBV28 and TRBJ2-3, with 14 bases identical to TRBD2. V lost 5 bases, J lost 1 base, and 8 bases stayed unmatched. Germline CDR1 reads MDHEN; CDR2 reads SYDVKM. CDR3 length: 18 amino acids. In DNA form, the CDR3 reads TGTGCCAGCAGTCCGACTAGCGGGAGGGGCGGGCGCACAGATACGCAGTATTTT. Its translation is CASSPTSGRGGRTDTQYF.

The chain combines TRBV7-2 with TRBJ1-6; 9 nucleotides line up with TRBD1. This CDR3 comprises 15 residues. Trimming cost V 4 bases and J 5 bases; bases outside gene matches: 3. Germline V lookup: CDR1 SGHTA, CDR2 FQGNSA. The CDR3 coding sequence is TGTGCCAGCAGCTCGGGGACAGGGAATAATTCACCCCTCCACTTT. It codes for CASSSGTGNNSPLHF.